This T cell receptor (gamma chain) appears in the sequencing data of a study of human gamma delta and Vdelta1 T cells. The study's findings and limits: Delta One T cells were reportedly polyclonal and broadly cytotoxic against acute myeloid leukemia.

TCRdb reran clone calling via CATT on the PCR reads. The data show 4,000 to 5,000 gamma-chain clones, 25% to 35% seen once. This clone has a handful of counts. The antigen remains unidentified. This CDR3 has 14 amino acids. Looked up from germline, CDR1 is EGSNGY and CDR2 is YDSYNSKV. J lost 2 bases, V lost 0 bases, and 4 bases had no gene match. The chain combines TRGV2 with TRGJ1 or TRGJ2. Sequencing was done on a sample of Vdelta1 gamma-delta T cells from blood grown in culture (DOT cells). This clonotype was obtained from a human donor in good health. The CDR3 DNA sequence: TGTGCCACCTGGGACGGGCGATATTATTATAAGAAACTCTTT. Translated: CATWDGRYYYKKLF.